This T cell receptor beta chain originates from a study of shared clonotypes between healthy human individuals. Details on this clone: The antigen remains undetermined.

CDR1 is ENHRY, CDR2 SYGVKD, per germline. Trimming cost V 6 bases and J 2 bases; bases outside gene matches: 3. The CDR3 runs 14 residues. The protocol was immunoSEQ multiplex PCR, while the TCRdb copy is restricted to in-frame clones and leaves out a portion. Of around 500,000 clones in the sample, over 75% were seen once. Points from the study as a whole: Among donors, clonotype sharing was expected to be affected by sequencing depth.

Some 100 million PBMCs went into genomic DNA for unsorted samples. This rearrangement joins TRBV10-3 to TRBJ2-7; 11 bases are a match to TRBD2. This TCR was sampled from a woman aged 35 to 49 in good health. Some clones in this sample may be carry-over from other donors' samples. The sequenced material came from PBMCs. The CDR3 DNA reads TGTGCCATCAGGGGGACTAGCGGAACCTACGAGCAGTACTTC. Translating gives CAIRGTSGTYEQYF.